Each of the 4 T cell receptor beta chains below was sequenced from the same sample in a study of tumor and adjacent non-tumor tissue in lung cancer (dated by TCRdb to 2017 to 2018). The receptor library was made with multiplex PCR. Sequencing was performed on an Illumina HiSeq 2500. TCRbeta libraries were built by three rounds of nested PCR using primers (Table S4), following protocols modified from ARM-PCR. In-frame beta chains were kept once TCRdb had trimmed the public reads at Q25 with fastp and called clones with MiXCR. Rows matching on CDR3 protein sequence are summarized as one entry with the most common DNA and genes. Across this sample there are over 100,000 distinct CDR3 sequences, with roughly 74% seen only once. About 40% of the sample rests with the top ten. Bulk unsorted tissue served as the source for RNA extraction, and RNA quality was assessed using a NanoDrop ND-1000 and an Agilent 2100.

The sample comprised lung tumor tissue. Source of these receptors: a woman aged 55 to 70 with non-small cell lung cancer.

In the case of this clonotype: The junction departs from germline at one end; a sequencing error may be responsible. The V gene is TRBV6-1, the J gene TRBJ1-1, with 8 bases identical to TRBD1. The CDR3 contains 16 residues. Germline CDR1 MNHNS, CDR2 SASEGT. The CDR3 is CAISPGQGRMNAEAFF. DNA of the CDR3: TGTGCCATCAGCCCCGGACAGGGTAGGATGAACGCTGAAGCTTTCTTT.

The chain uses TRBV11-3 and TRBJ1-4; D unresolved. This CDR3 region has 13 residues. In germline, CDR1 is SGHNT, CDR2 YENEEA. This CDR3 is CVSSLQSGEKLFF. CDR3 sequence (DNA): TGTGTCAGTAGCTTACAATCCGGAGAAAAACTGTTTTTT. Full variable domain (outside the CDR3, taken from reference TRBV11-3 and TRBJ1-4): EAGVVQSPRYKIIEKKQPVAFWCNPISGHNTLYWYLQNLGQGPELLIRYENEEAVDDSQLPKDRFSAERLKGVDSTLKIQPAELGDSAVYLCVSSLQSGEKLFFGSGTQLSVL.

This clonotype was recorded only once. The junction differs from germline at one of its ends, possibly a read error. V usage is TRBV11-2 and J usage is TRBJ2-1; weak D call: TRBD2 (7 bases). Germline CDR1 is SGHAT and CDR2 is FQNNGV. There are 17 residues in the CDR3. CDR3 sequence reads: CDSSPFLGGGHYNEQFF. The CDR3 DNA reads TGTGACAGCAGCCCCTTCTTAGGGGGGGGACACTACAATGAGCAGTTCTTC.

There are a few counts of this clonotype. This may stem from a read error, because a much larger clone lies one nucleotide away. CDR3 nucleotides: TGCGCCAGCAGCCAAGATTCGGGAGGGGTTGGAAACATCATATATTTT. This translates into CASSQDSGGVGNIIYF. The genes are TRBV4-3 and TRBJ1-3; a possible D gene is TRBD1 (5 bases). Per the germline V gene, CDR1 is LGHNA and CDR2 is YSLEER. The length of the CDR3 is 16 residues.